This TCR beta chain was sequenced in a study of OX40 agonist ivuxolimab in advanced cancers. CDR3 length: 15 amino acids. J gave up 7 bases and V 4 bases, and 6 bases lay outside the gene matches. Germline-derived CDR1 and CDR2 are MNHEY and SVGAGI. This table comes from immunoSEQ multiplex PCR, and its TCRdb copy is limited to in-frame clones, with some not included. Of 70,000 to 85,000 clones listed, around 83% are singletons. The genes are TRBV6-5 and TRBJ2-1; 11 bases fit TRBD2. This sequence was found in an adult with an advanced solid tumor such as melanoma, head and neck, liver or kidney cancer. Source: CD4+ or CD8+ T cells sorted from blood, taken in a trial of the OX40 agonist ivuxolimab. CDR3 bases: TGTGCCAGCAGTTCCACTAGCGGGAGTTGGAATGAGCAGTTCTTC. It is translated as CASSSTSGSWNEQFF.